This T cell receptor beta chain was captured by sequencing in a study of identical twins' blood T cells. Findings and limits, study-wide: Environmental influences on twin similarity could not be excluded. Twins shared more top CDR3 clonotypes than unrelated donors did.

With respect to this clonotype: Its antigen is unknown.

A previously described protocol, modified, built RNA-based TCR cDNA libraries. Using its own MiXCR run on the 5' RACE reads, TCRdb lists one record per CDR3 protein. Among hundreds of thousands of distinct CDR3 sequences, roughly 31% were seen once, and the ten largest hold roughly 6.1%. Likely shared infections and vaccines: all three twin pairs were reared together. The CDR3 is 15 amino acids. Germline CDR1 is SNHLY and CDR2 is FYNNEI. With V trimmed by 5 bases and J by 0 bases, 3 bases remained unmatched. This sequence was found in a woman aged 18-50 years in good health. Sequencing used PBMCs. V is TRBV2 and J is TRBJ2-2, with 7 bases lining up with TRBD1. CDR3 sequence: CASSQGQTNTGELFF. DNA for the CDR3: TGTGCCAGCAGTCAGGGACAGACGAACACCGGGGAGCTGTTTTTT.